This T cell receptor beta chain was observed in a study of T cells after yellow fever vaccination. Study-level findings and limits: Researchers noted that a small share of clonotypes showed up in both CD4 and CD8 compartments.

The table lists this clonotype with a few counts. What it binds is unknown. V was clipped by 9 bases and J by 7 bases, with 23 bases between them. Germline V gives CDR1 SGHDT, CDR2 YYEEEE. This CDR3 has 15 residues. TCRdb reprocessed the 5' RACE reads with MiXCR, giving one entry per CDR3 protein. The table has approximately 110,000 distinct CDR3 sequences, 8.4% seen once; the top ten hold approximately 24%. The sequence was obtained from a young man who received the YFV17D yellow fever vaccine. The chain couples TRBV5-6 to TRBJ2-1; no firm D call. The sequenced sample was CD8+ T cells sorted from PBMCs, obtained 45 days after the yellow fever booster vaccination. The CDR3 DNA reads as TGTGCCATGAGTCCCGGGCTCTTCATCCGGAATGAGCAGTTCTTC. Translation gives CAMSPGLFIRNEQFF.